This T cell receptor beta chain is drawn from a study of human T cells and chemical hapten exposure. Study outcomes and limitations: The donor cohort had alopecia, so its immune response may not match that of healthy people.

Time point in this sample: pre-sensitization, week 0. Treatment reported: therapeutic diphenylcyclopropenone sensitization with weekly scalp DPC. One entry per CDR3 protein results from TCRdb running MiXCR on the RACE reads. The sample includes 300,000 to 450,000 distinct CDR3 sequences, about 5.1% seen only once; the top ten take around 2.6%. This clonotype was seen ten or more times. Antigen specificity is unknown. The sample consisted of whole blood, taken in connection with sensitization to the hapten diphenylcyclopropenone (DPC). The clonotype was recovered from a woman between 50 and 59 years old with alopecia areata. Some clones in this sample may be carry-over from other donors' samples.

The CDR3 loop reads CASSPLAHSYNEQFF. CDR3 nucleotides: TGTGCCAGCAGTCCTCTAGCTCACTCCTACAATGAGCAGTTCTTC. This chain connects TRBV6-5 to TRBJ2-1, with D maybe TRBD2 (5 bases). Germline CDR1 MNHEY, CDR2 SVGAGI. The CDR3 runs 15 residues. V lost 5 bases and J lost 0, with 11 bases in between.